The 31 T cell receptor beta chains in this list originate from one sample, sequenced in a study of blood T cells in healthy people across ages (dated by TCRdb to between 2015 and 2017). Preparation of the library involved 5' RACE. TCRdb names Illumina HiSeq 2500 as the instrument used. The second PCR ran for roughly 7 to 11 cycles and used a J-beta primer mix along with a sample-barcoded 5' primer. TCRdb reran the public reads through fastp at Q25 and MiXCR, keeping productive beta chains. Here each entry gathers all rows of one CDR3 protein and keeps the most common genes and DNA. The sample table records 600,000 to 1,000,000 distinct CDR3 sequences; more than 45% of these occur just once. 20% to 25% of the sample is in the top ten clones. Sequenced material: blood. Receptors originate from a man aged 25 to 45 in good health.

The chain has TRBV4-2 and TRBJ2-7; 12 bases line up with TRBD2. The germline V gene has CDR1 LGHNA and CDR2 YNFKEQ. Germline trimming cut 4 bases from V and 2 bases from J; bases unmatched to any gene: 15. The CDR3 has 19 amino acids. The CDR3 is CASSPADETSGRFTYEQYF. CDR3 in DNA: TGTGCCAGCAGCCCGGCGGACGAGACTAGCGGGAGATTCACCTACGAGCAGTACTTC.

This clonotype was counted only a few times. V is TRBV6-2 or TRBV6-3 and J is TRBJ2-5; 10 bases align to TRBD1. The J call may be wrong; the DNA end is better matched by TRBJ2-7. This CDR3 contains 16 residues. CDR1 and CDR2 (germline): MNHEY, SVGEGT. For the CDR3, the DNA is TGTGCCAGCAGTCCCTGGGACAGGGGAATTCGGAACGAGCAGTACTTC. It specifies CASSPWDRGIRNEQYF.

This chain links TRBV20-1 with TRBJ2-5; no firm D call. Germline assignment: CDR1 DFQATT and CDR2 SNEGSKA (reference sequence). The CDR3 is made up of 13 amino acids. V was cut by 6 bases and J by 0 bases, with 11 bases left in between. The CDR3 loop is CSALPEYQETQYF. For the CDR3, the DNA is TGCAGTGCCCTCCCCGAATACCAAGAGACCCAGTACTTC.

Written as DNA, the CDR3 is TGTGCCAGCAGTGCCCCCCTGGGGACAGTCTATGGCTACACCTTC. The encoded protein is CASSAPLGTVYGYTF. The rearrangement joins TRBV25-1 to TRBJ1-2, with TRBD1 matching over 7 bases. Germline trimming cut 4 bases from V and 4 bases from J; bases unmatched to any gene: 9. CDR1 and CDR2 (germline): MGHDK, SYGVNS. CDR3 size: 15 residues.

The chain recombines TRBV20-1 with TRBJ1-5; D ambiguous. Germline V CDR1 and CDR2: DFQATT, SNEGSKA (reference sequence). Trimming took 7 bases from V and 0 from J, leaving 16 bases between them. The CDR3 has 15 residues. The CDR3 reads CSVRSSINSNQPQHF. The CDR3 DNA follows: TGCAGTGTTAGGAGCAGTATCAATAGCAATCAGCCCCAGCATTTT.

This clonotype was seen only a few times. J is TRBJ2-3 and V is TRBV6-1; D gene unclear. The CDR3 is made up of 11 amino acids. With 3 bases removed from V and 5 bases from J, the gap between germline ends came to 3 bases. The germline V gene encodes CDR1 MNHNS and CDR2 SASEGT. This CDR3 is CASSEVDTQYF. In DNA form, the CDR3 reads TGTGCCAGCAGTGAGGTAGATACGCAGTATTTT.

The chain recombines TRBV4-3 with TRBJ2-1; 12 bases are shared with TRBD1. V trimming: 4 bases; J trimming: 5 bases; junction bases outside the gene matches: 6. The CDR3 covers 16 residues. In germline, CDR1 is LGHNA, CDR2 YSLEER. The DNA of the CDR3 is TGCGCCAGCAGCCCACTGGGACAGGGGGCAAACAATGAGCAGTTCTTC. Translating it yields CASSPLGQGANNEQFF.

This clonotype was recorded once. V gene TRBV7-2 combines with J gene TRBJ2-7; D uncertain. The J call may not be correct, given that the DNA end is closer to TRBJ2-5. CDR3 size: 13 residues. Germline V gene data show CDR1 as SGHTA and CDR2 as FQGNSA. CDR3 sequence: CASSLGPSETQYF. For the CDR3, the DNA is TGTGCCAGCAGCTTAGGACCAAGCGAGACCCAGTACTTC.

This clonotype was counted between two and nine times. In DNA, the CDR3 is TGTGCCAGCAGCCCCGGAGCCGACGGTGAAAAACTGTTTTTT. Its protein product is CASSPGADGEKLFF. The V gene is TRBV12-3 or TRBV12-4, the J gene TRBJ1-4; D remains unclear. The length of the CDR3 is 14 residues. Between the trimmed V and J ends, which lost 6 bases and 7 bases, there was a span of 15 bases.

The chain has TRBV7-2 and TRBJ2-7; D is unresolved. Germline V lookup: CDR1 SGHTA, CDR2 FQGNSA. V lost 5 bases to trimming and J lost 1 base, with 15 bases between them. The CDR3 length is 15 residues. The CDR3 region is CASSPTVSNSYEQYF. CDR3 DNA sequence: TGTGCCAGCAGCCCCACAGTTAGCAATTCCTACGAGCAGTACTTC. The whole variable domain, remainder taken from reference TRBV7-2 and TRBJ2-7, is GAGVSQSPSNKVTEKGKDVELRCDPISGHTALYWYRQSLGQGLEFLIYFQGNSAPDKSGLPSDRFSAERTGGSVSTLTIQRTQQEDSAVYLCASSPTVSNSYEQYFGPGTRLTVT.

V gene TRBV27 combines with J gene TRBJ1-6; D might be TRBD1 (5 bases). Germline V gene data show CDR1 as MNHEY and CDR2 as SMNVEV (reference sequence). With 10 bases removed from V and 6 bases from J, the gap between germline ends came to 13 bases. The CDR3 loop spans 13 amino acids. CDR3: CATNADSNSPLHF. DNA of the CDR3: TGTGCCACCAACGCCGACAGTAATTCACCCCTCCACTTT.

The chain carries TRBV12-3 or TRBV12-4 and TRBJ2-3; 10 positions match TRBD2. The V and J ends lost 6 bases and 2 bases, in that order; junction bases with no gene match: 5. The CDR3 runs to 15 residues. CDR3 DNA: TGTGCCAGCAGCTTTAGCGGGAGGCCCACAGATACGCAGTATTTT. This codes for CASSFSGRPTDTQYF.

V and J are TRBV7-9 and TRBJ2-5, with 7 bases that match TRBD1. The germline CDR1 and CDR2 sequences are SEHNR and FQNEAQ (reference sequence). V lost 1 base to trimming and J lost 5 bases; unmatched junction nucleotides: 10. The CDR3 contains 16 residues. Written as DNA, the CDR3 is TGTGCCAGCAGCTTAGTCGACAGGGCGTTGTGGGAGACCCAGTACTTC. Translated: CASSLVDRALWETQYF.

The chain carries TRBV20-1 and TRBJ2-1, with D possibly matching TRBD1 (5 bases). The DNA end lines up better with TRBJ2-7; the J call may be wrong. The CDR3 covers 13 residues. The V gene's germline CDR1 is DFQATT and CDR2 SNEGSKA (reference sequence). CDR3 loop: CSAIQGSGYEQYF. The CDR3 DNA follows: TGCAGTGCCATCCAGGGTTCAGGTTACGAGCAGTACTTC.

The V and J genes are TRBV4-2 and TRBJ1-2, with TRBD1 matching 9 bases. From germline, CDR1 is LGHNA and CDR2 YNFKEQ. Trimming cost V 0 bases and J 3 bases; bases outside gene matches: 2. The CDR3 runs 15 residues. The CDR3 region has the DNA TGTGCCAGCAGCCAAGAACAGGGGGCGGACTATGGCTACACCTTC. Translation gives CASSQEQGADYGYTF.

V usage is TRBV15 and J usage is TRBJ2-3; TRBD1 matches 7 bases. The germline V gene encodes CDR1 LNHNV and CDR2 YYDKDF (reference sequence). Germline trimming cut 5 bases from V and 0 bases from J; bases unmatched to any gene: 5. The CDR3 runs to 15 residues. CDR3 residues: CATSLDRDSTDTQYF. CDR3 DNA: TGTGCCACCAGCCTCGACAGGGATAGCACAGATACGCAGTATTTT.

The sample holds a few counts of this clonotype. The CDR3 spells CASSLGRGASYNEQFF. The CDR3 DNA reads TGTGCCAGCAGTTTGGGGCGGGGGGCCTCCTACAATGAGCAGTTCTTC. The rearrangement links TRBV12-3 or TRBV12-4 to TRBJ2-1, with 8 bases identical to TRBD2. The CDR3 covers 16 residues. Unmatched junction bases numbered 4, after V lost 3 bases and J lost 0 bases.

The sample holds a few counts of this clonotype. The chain links TRBV9 to TRBJ2-6; weak D call: TRBD1 (6 bases). The ends were cut back, 2 bases at V and 6 bases at J, with 9 bases in the middle. Germline assignment: CDR1 SGDLS and CDR2 YYNGEE. This CDR3 has 14 amino acids. CDR3 loop: CASSVSGVANVLTF. The CDR3, as DNA: TGTGCCAGCAGCGTTTCAGGGGTGGCCAACGTCCTGACTTTC.

This clonotype was seen only once. This chain connects TRBV7-2 to TRBJ2-7; D remains ambiguous. Deletions cut 0 bases from V and 0 bases from J, with 9 bases between. The CDR3 totals 15 residues. CDR1 and CDR2 (germline): SGHTA, FQGNSA. The CDR3 DNA reads as TGTGCCAGCAGCTTAGCCGAGGCAACCTCCTACGAGCAGTACTTC. It encodes CASSLAEATSYEQYF.

In nucleotides, the CDR3 is TGTGCCAGCAGCTTGGGACTAGCGGGAGCGGGGCGAGAGACCCAGTACTTC. Its translation: CASSLGLAGAGRETQYF. The rearrangement links TRBV13 to TRBJ2-5; TRBD2 matches at 14 bases. The V segment lost 3 bases and the J segment 4 bases; nucleotides outside the gene matches: 7. The CDR3 sequence is 17 residues long. Germline lookup yields CDR1 PRHDT and CDR2 FYEKMQ (reference sequence).

The rearrangement uses TRBV20-1 and TRBJ2-1, with 7 nucleotides matching TRBD2. CDR1 is DFQATT and CDR2 is SNEGSKA in the germline V gene (reference sequence). The CDR3 extends over 15 amino acids. Trimming removed 3 bases from V and 8 bases from J; junction bases left unmatched: 13. The CDR3 bases are TGCAGTGCTAGGGTTCAATCGGGGGGAAACTATGAGCAGTTCTTC. As protein: CSARVQSGGNYEQFF.

The rearrangement links TRBV20-1 to TRBJ2-7; 9 nucleotides line up with TRBD2. V shed 5 bases and J 4 bases; nucleotides not matched to a gene: 6. CDR1 and CDR2 (germline): DFQATT, SNEGSKA (reference sequence). The CDR3 contains 13 residues. CDR3 sequence: CSALIAGVYEQYF. CDR3 bases: TGCAGTGCTTTAATAGCGGGAGTTTACGAGCAGTACTTC.

The rearrangement uses TRBV10-3 and TRBJ2-1, with 10 nucleotides matching TRBD1. The length of the CDR3 is 15 residues. The trim removed 5 bases at V and 5 bases at J, leaving 6 bases unmatched. Germline-derived CDR1 and CDR2 are ENHRY and SYGVKD. CDR3 sequence: CAISPGQGFHNEQFF. CDR3 coding DNA: TGTGCCATCAGTCCGGGACAGGGGTTTCACAATGAGCAGTTCTTC.

This rearrangement joins TRBV27 to TRBJ2-7; 11 bases are a match to TRBD2. Germline-derived CDR1 and CDR2 are MNHEY and SMNVEV (reference sequence). The CDR3 runs to 16 residues. V lost 5 bases and J lost 1; bases outside the gene matches: 7. The CDR3 sequence is CASSLTIAGGSYEQYF. The CDR3 bases are TGTGCCAGCAGTCTCACCATAGCGGGGGGGTCCTACGAGCAGTACTTC.

The chain couples TRBV7-9 to TRBJ2-5; 12 nucleotides match TRBD2. The germline V gene encodes CDR1 SEHNR and CDR2 FQNEAQ (reference sequence). The V and J ends lost 9 bases and 1 base, in that order; junction bases with no gene match: 3. CDR3 size: 14 residues. The CDR3 coding sequence is TGTGCCAGTACGACTAGCGGGGGCCAAGAGACCCAGTACTTC. Translation gives CASTTSGGQETQYF.

The chain links TRBV3-1 to TRBJ2-1; TRBD1 is a possible D gene (5 bases). The CDR3 is 14 residues long. CDR1 is LGHDT, CDR2 YNNKEL, per germline (reference sequence). V lost 1 base and J 7 bases, leaving 11 bases between the germline ends. CDR3 sequence (DNA): TGTGCCAGCAGCCAAGTATCCAGGGCGAATGAGCAGTTCTTC. As protein: CASSQVSRANEQFF.

This clonotype appeared a few times. DNA of the CDR3: TGCAGCGTTGAAGAATTCGGGGTCATGCAGACCCAGTACTTC. This sequence encodes CSVEEFGVMQTQYF. V gene TRBV29-1 combines with J gene TRBJ2-7; weak D call: TRBD2 (5 bases). Matching the DNA end better, TRBJ2-5 makes the J call doubtful. CDR1 and CDR2 (germline): SQVTM, ANQGSEA. The CDR3 is 14 residues long.

This clonotype was counted only a few times. The chain links TRBV28 to TRBJ2-1; no clear D gene. The V end was cut by 8 bases, the J end by 7 bases, with 15 bases between. From germline, CDR1 is MDHEN and CDR2 SYDVKM. The CDR3 is 13 residues long. The CDR3 nucleotides read TGTGCCAGCGGTGCCTCCACGGAAAATGAGCAGTTCTTC. Translation gives CASGASTENEQFF.

The J gene is TRBJ1-4, the V gene TRBV12-3 or TRBV12-4, with D unresolved. The CDR3 totals 15 residues. With 2 bases removed from V and 8 bases from J, the gap between germline ends came to 15 bases. The chain's CDR3 is CASSLREGRGEKLFF. CDR3 nucleotide sequence: TGTGCCAGCAGTTTAAGGGAGGGCCGCGGGGAAAAACTGTTTTTT.

V gene TRBV7-9 combines with J gene TRBJ2-4; D is undetermined. The CDR3 contains 15 residues. The V gene lost 4 bases and the J gene lost 7 bases, with 17 bases spanning the gap. The germline gives CDR1 SEHNR, CDR2 FQNEAQ (reference sequence). CDR3 coding DNA: TGTGCCAGCAGCTCGGACCATAATTGGCCGAACATTCAGTACTTC. Protein product: CASSSDHNWPNIQYF.

The DNA for the CDR3 is TGCAGTGCTGACACAACTAGCGGGACAGTGAATGAGCAGTTCTTC. It specifies CSADTTSGTVNEQFF. The J gene is TRBJ2-1, the V gene TRBV20-1, with 10 positions matching TRBD2. V gave up 5 bases and J gave up 7 bases; unmatched junction bases: 11. The germline V gene encodes CDR1 DFQATT and CDR2 SNEGSKA (reference sequence). The length of the CDR3 is 15 residues.